The 2 T cell receptor beta chains presented below share a single source sample, sequenced in a study of T cell changes during pregnancy in multiple sclerosis. Clones were read by immunoSEQ multiplex PCR, and TCRdb kept only the in-frame ones, dropping some. The table includes some 30,000 clones, approximately 86% detected once. The specimen was CD8+ T cells from peripheral blood mononuclear cells, collected before pregnancy. These receptors all come from a female donor with multiple sclerosis, enrolled in a pregnancy study.

The CDR3 DNA reads as TGTGCCAGCTCACCTCTTTCGCTACAGAGTTGCTCTGGAAACACCATATATTTT. Its translation is CASSPLSLQSCSGNTIYF. The rearrangement uses TRBV18 and TRBJ1-3; D is unclear. Trimming stripped 3 bases from V and 0 bases from J, with 18 bases between. CDR3 length: 18 residues. CDR1 and CDR2 from the germline V gene are KGHSH and LQKENI.

V and J are TRBV19 and TRBJ2-1, with TRBD1 matching over 10 bases. V shed 6 bases, J shed 3 bases, and the junction held 5 bases outside the gene matches. The germline gives CDR1 LNHDA, CDR2 SQIVND (reference sequence). This CDR3 has 15 residues. CDR3 in DNA: TGTGCCAGTAGGACAGGGACAGGGGTCTACAATGAGCAGTTCTTC. This gives the protein CASRTGTGVYNEQFF.